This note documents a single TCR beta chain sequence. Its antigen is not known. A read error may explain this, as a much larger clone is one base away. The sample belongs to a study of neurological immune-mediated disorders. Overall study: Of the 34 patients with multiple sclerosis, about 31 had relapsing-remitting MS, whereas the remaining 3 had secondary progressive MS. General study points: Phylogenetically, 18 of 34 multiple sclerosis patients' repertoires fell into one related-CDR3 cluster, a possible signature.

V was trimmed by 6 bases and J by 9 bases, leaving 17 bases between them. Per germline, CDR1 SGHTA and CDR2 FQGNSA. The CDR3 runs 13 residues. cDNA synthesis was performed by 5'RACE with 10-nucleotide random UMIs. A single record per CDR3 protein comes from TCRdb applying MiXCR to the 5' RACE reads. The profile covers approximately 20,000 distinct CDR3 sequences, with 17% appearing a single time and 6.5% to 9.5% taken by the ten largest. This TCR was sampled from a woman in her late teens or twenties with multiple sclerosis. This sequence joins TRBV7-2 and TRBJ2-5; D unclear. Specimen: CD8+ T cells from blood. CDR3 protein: CASSPDSGEAQYF. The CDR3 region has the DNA TGTGCCAGCAGTCCCGATTCGGGTGAGGCCCAGTACTTC.